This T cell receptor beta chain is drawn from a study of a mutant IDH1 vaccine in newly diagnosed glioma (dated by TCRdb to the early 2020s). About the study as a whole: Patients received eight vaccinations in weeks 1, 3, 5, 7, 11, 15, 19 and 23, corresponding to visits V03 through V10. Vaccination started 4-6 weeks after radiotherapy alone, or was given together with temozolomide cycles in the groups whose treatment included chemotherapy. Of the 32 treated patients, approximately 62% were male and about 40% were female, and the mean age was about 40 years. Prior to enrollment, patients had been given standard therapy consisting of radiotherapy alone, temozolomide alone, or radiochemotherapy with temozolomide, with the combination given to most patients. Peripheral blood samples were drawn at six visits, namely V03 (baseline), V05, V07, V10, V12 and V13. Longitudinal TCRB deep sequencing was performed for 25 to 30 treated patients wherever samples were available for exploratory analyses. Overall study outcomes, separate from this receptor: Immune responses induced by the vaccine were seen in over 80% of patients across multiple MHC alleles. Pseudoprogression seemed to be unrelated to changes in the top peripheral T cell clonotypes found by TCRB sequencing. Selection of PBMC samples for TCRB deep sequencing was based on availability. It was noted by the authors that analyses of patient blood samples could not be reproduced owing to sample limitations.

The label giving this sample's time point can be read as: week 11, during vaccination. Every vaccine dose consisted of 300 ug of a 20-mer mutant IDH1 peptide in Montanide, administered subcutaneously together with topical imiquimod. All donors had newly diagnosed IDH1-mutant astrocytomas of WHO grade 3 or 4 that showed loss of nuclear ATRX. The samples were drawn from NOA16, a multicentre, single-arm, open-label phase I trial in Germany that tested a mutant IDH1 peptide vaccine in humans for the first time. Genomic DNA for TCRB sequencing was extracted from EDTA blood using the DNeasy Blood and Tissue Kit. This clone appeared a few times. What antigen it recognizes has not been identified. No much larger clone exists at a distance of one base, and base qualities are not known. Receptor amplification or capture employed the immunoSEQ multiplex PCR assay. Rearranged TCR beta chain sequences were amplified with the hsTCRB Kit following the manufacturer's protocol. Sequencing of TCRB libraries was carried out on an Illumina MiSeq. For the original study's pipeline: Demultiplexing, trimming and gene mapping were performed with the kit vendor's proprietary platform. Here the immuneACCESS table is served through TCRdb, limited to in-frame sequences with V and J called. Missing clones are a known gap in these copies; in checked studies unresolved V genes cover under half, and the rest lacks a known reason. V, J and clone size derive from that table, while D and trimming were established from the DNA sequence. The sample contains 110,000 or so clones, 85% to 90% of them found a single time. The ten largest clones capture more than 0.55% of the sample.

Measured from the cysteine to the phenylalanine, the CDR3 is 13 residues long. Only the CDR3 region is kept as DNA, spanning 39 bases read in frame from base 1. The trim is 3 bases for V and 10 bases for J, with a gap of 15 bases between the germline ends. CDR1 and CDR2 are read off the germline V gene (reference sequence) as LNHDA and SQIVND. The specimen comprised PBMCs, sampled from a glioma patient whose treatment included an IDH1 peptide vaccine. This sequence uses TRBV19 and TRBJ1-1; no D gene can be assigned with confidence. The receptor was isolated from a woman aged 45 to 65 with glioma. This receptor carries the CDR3 CASSIERFTRAFF. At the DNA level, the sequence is TGTGCCAGTAGTATCGAACGTTTCACGAGAGCTTTCTTT.